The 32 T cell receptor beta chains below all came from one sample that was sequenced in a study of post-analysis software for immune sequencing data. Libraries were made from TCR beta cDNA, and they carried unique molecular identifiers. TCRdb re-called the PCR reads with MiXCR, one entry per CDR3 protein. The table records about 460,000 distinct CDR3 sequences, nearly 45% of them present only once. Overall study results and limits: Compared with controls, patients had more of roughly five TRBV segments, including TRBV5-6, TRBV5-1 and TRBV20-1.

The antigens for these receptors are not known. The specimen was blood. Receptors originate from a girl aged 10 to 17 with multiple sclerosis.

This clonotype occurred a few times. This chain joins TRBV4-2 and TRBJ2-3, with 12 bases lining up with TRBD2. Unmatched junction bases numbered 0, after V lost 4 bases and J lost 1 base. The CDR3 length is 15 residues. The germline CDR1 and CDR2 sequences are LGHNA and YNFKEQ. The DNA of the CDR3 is TGTGCCAGCAGCCCTAGCGGGAGGGGCACAGATACGCAGTATTTT. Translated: CASSPSGRGTDTQYF.

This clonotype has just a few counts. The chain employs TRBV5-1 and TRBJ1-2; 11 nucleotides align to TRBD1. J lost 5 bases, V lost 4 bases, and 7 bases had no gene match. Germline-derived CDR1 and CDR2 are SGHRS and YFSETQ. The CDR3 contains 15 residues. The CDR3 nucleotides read TGCGCCAGCAGCCCCGCGGGGGACAGGGGGTATGGCTACACCTTC. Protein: CASSPAGDRGYGYTF.

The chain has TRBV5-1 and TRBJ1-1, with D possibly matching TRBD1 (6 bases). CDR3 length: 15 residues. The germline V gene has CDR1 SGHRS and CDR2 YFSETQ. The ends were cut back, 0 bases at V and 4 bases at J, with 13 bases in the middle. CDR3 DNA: TGCGCCAGCAGCTTGGCAGTGACAGGCGGCACTGAAGCTTTCTTT. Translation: CASSLAVTGGTEAFF.

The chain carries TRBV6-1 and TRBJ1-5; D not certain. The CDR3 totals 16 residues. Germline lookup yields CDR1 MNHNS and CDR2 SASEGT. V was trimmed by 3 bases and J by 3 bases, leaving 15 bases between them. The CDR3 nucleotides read TGTGCCAGCAGTGACTGGGGTTTTGCTGACAATCAGCCCCAGCATTTT. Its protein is CASSDWGFADNQPQHF.

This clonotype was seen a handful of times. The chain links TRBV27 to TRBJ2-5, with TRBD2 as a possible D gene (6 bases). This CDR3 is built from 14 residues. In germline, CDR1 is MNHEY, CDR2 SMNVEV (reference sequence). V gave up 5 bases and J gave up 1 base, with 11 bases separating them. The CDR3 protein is CASSTSSVQETQYF. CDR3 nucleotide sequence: TGTGCCAGCAGTACTTCTAGCGTCCAAGAGACCCAGTACTTC.

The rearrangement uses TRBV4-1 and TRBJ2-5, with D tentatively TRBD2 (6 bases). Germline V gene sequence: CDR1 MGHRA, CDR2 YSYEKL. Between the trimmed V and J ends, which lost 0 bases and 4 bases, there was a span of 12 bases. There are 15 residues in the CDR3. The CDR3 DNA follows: TGCGCCAGCAGCCAAGATCGCCCGGGAGTAGAGACCCAGTACTTC. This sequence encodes CASSQDRPGVETQYF.

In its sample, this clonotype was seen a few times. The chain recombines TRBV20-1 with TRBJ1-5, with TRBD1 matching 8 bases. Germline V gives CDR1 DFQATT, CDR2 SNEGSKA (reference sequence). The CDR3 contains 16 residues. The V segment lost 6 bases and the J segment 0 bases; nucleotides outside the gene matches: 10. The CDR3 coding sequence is TGCAGTGCGGGGGCAGGGGGCCCTTATAGCAATCAGCCCCAGCATTTT. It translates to CSAGAGGPYSNQPQHF.

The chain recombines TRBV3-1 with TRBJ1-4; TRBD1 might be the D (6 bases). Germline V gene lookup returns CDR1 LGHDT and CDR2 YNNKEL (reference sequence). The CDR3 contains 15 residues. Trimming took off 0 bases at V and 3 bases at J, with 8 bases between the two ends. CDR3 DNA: TGTGCCAGCAGCCAAGAGGGGGCCTCTAATGAAAAACTGTTTTTT. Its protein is CASSQEGASNEKLFF.

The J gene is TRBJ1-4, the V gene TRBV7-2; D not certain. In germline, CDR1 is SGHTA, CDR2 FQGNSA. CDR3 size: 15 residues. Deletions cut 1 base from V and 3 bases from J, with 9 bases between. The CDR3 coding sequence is TGTGCCAGCAGCTTAGTTTCCCAGGCTAATGAAAAACTGTTTTTT. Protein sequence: CASSLVSQANEKLFF.

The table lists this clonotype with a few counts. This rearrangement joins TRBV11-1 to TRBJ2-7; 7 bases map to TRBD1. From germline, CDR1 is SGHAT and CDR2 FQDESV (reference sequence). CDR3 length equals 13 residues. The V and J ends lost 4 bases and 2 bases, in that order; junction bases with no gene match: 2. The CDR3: CASSWGTAYEQYF. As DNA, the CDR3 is TGTGCCAGCAGCTGGGGGACAGCCTACGAGCAGTACTTC.

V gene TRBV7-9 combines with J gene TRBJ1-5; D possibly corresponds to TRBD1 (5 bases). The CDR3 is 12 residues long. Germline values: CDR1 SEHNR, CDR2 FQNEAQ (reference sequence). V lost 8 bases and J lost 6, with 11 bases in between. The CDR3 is CASLGRSQPQHF. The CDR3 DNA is TGTGCCAGCCTGGGACGTTCTCAGCCCCAGCATTTT.

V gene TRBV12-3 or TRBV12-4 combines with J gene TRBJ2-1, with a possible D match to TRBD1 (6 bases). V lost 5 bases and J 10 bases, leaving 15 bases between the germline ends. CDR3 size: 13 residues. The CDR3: CASSPLGGPEQFF. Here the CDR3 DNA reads TGTGCCAGCAGTCCCCTAGGGGGTCCCGAGCAGTTCTTC.

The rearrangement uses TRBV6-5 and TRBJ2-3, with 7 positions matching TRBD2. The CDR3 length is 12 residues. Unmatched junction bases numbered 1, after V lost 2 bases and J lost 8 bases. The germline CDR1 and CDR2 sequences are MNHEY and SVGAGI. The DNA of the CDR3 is TGTGCCAGCAGTTACGGGGGGGGTACGCAGTATTTT. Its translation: CASSYGGGTQYF.

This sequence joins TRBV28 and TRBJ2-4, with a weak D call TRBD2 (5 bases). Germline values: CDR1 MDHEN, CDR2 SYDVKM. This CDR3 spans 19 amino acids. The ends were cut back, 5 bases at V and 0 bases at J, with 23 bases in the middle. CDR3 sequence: CASSLLSLRDALAKNIQYF. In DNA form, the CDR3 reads TGTGCCAGCAGTCTTCTAAGCCTCCGGGATGCCCTAGCCAAAAACATTCAGTACTTC. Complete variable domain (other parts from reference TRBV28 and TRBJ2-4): DVKVTQSSRYLVKRTGEKVFLECVQDMDHENMFWYRQDPGLGLRLIYFSYDVKMKEKGDIPEGYSVSREKKERFSLILESASTNQTSMYLCASSLLSLRDALAKNIQYFGAGTRLSVL.

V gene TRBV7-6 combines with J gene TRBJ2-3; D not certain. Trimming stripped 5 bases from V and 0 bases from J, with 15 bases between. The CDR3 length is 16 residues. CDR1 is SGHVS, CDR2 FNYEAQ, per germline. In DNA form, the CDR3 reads TGTGCCAGCAGCGACCCATGGGGTCCCAGCACAGATACGCAGTATTTT. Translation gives CASSDPWGPSTDTQYF.

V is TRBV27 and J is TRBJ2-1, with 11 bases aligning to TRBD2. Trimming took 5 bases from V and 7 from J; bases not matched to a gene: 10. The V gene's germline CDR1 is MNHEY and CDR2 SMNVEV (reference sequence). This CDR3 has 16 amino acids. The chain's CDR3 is CASSAASGRPINEQFF. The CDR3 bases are TGTGCCAGCAGTGCCGCTAGCGGGAGGCCGATTAATGAGCAGTTCTTC.

The chain's CDR3 is CASSTLLYSNQPQHF. In DNA, the CDR3 is TGTGCCAGCAGCACGCTTCTTTATAGCAATCAGCCCCAGCATTTT. J is TRBJ1-5 and V is TRBV12-3 or TRBV12-4; D unclear. The CDR3 contains 15 residues. The V and J ends lost 6 bases and 0 bases respectively, with 12 bases between them.

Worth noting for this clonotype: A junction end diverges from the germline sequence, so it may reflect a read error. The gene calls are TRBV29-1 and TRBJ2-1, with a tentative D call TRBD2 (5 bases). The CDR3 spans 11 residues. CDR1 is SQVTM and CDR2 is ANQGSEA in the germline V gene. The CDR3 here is CSVEIGAEQFF. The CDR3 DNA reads TGCAGCGTTGAAATAGGAGCGGAGCAGTTCTTT.

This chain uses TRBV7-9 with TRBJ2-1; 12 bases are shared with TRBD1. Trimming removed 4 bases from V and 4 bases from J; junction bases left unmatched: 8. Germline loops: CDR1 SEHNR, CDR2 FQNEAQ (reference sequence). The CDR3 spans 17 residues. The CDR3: CASSSRDRGRKYNEQFF. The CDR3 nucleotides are TGTGCCAGCAGCTCCAGGGACAGGGGGCGTAAATACAATGAGCAGTTCTTC. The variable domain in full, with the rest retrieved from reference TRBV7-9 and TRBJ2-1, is DTGVSQNPRHKITKRGQNVTFRCDPISEHNRLYWYRQTLGQGPEFLTYFQNEAQLEKSRLLSDRFSAERPKGSFSTLEIQRTEQGDSAMYLCASSSRDRGRKYNEQFFGPGTRLTVL.

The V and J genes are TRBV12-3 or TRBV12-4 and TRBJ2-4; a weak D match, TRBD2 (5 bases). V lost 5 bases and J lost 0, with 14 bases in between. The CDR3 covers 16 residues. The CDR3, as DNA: TGTGCCAGCAGTCAGAGACCGGAGGTAGCCAAAAACATTCAGTACTTC. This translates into CASSQRPEVAKNIQYF.

Written as DNA, the CDR3 is TGTGCCAGCAGCGGACAGGGTCGCTATGGCTACACCTTC. Its protein product is CASSGQGRYGYTF. The rearrangement links TRBV9 to TRBJ1-2, with 7 bases matching TRBD1. CDR3 size: 13 residues. Germline V gene lookup returns CDR1 SGDLS and CDR2 YYNGEE. The ends lost 3 bases at V and 4 bases at J; junction bases unmatched: 3. The full variable domain, rest sourced from reference TRBV9 and TRBJ1-2, is DSGVTQTPKHLITATGQRVTLRCSPRSGDLSVYWYQQSLDQGLQFLIQYYNGEERAKGNILERFSAQQFPDLHSELNLSSLELGDSALYFCASSGQGRYGYTFGSGTRLTVV.

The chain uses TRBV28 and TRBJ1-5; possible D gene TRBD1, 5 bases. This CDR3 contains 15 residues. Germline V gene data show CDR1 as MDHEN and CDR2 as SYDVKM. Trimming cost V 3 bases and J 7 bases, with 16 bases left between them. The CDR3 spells CASSFLQTGLQPQHF. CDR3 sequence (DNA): TGTGCCAGCAGTTTCCTCCAGACGGGGCTCCAGCCCCAGCATTTT.

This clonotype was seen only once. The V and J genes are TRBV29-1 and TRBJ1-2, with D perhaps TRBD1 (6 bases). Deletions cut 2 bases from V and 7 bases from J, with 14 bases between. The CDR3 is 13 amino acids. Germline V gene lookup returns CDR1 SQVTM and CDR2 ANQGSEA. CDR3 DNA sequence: TGCAGCGTTGAAAGGGGGGCGGTGGCTGGCTACACCTTC. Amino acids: CSVERGAVAGYTF.

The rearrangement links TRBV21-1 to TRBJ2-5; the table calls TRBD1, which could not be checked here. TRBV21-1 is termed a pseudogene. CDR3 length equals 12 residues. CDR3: CASLAGEETQYF. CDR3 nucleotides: TGTGCCAGCTTGGCGGGGGAAGAGACCCAGTACTTC.

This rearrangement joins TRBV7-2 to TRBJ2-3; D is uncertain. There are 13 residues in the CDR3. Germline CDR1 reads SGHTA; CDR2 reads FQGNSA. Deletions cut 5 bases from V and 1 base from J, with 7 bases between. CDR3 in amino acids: CASSARGTDTQYF. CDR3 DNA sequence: TGTGCCAGCAGCGCCCGGGGCACAGATACGCAGTATTTT.

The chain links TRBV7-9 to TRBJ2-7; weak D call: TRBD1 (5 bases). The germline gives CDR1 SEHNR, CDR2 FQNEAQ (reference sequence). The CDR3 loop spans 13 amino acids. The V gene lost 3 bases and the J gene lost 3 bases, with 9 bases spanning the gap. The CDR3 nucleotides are TGTGCCAGCAGCTTCTCACAGGTCTACGAGCAGTACTTC. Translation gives CASSFSQVYEQYF.

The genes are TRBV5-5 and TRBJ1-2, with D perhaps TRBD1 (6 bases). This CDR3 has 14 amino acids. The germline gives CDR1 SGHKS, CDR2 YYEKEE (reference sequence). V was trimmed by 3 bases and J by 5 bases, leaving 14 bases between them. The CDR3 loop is CASSWESQGYGYTF. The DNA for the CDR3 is TGTGCCAGCAGCTGGGAGTCACAGGGATATGGCTACACCTTC.

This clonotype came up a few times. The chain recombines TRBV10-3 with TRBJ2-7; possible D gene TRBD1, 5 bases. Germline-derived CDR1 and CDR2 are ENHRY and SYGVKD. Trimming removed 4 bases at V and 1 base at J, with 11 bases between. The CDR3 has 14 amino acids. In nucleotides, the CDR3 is TGTGCCATCAGTGGATCCAGGGAATCCTACGAGCAGTACTTC. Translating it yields CAISGSRESYEQYF.

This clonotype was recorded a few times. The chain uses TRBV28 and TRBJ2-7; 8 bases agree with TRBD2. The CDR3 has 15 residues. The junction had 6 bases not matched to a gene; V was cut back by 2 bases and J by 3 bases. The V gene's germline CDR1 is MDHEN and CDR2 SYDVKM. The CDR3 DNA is TGTGCCAGCAGTTTAACTACTAGCGGAAGCTACGAGCAGTACTTC. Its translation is CASSLTTSGSYEQYF.

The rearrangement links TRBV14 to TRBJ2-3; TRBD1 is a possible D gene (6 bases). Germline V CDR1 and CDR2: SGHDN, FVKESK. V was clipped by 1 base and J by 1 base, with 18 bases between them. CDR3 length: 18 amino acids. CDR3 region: CASSQGGFGGVGTDTQYF. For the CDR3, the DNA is TGTGCCAGCAGCCAAGGGGGGTTTGGGGGCGTTGGCACAGATACGCAGTATTTT.

Here the CDR3 DNA reads TGTGCCAGCAGTTACAAATTGAGACGGATTAATAGCAATCAGCCCCAGCATTTT. Its translation: CASSYKLRRINSNQPQHF. The chain recombines TRBV6-2 or TRBV6-3 with TRBJ1-5; no reliable D call. The CDR3 has 18 amino acids. Trimming removed 2 bases from V and 0 bases from J, with 17 bases in between. The germline gives CDR1 MNHEY, CDR2 SVGEGT.

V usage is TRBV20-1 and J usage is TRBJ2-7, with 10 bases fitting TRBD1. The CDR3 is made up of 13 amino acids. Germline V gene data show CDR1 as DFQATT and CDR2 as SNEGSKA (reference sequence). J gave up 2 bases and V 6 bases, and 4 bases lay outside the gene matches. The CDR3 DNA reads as TGCAGTGCGTCGGGACAGGGGACCTACGAGCAGTACTTC. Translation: CSASGQGTYEQYF.